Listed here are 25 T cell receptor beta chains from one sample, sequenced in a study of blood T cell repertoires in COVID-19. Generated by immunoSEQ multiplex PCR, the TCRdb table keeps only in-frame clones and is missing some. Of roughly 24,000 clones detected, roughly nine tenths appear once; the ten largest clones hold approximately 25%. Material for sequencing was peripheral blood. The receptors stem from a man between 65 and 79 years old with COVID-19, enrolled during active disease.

The DNA for the CDR3 is TGCGCCAGCAGGGACACCTTTCTGGGGATCACAGATACGCAGTATTTT. Translation gives CASRDTFLGITDTQYF. This chain connects TRBV10-2 to TRBJ2-3; possible D gene TRBD1, 5 bases. CDR1 is WSHSY and CDR2 is SAAADI in the germline V gene. Deletions cut 6 bases from V and 2 bases from J, with 18 bases between. This CDR3 has 16 amino acids.

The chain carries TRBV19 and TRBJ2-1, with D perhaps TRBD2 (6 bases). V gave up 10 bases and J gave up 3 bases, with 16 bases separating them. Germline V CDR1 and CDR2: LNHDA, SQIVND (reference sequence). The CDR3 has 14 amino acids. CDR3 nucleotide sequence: TGTGCCACTTCCTCCGGGGGACTCTACAATGAGCAGTTCTTC. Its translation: CATSSGGLYNEQFF. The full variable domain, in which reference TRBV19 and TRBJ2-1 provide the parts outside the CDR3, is DGGITQSPKYLFRKEGQNVTLSCEQNLNHDAMYWYRQDPGQGLRLIYYSQIVNDFQKGDIAEGYSVSREKKESFPLTVTSAQKNPTAFYLCATSSGGLYNEQFFGPGTRLTVL.

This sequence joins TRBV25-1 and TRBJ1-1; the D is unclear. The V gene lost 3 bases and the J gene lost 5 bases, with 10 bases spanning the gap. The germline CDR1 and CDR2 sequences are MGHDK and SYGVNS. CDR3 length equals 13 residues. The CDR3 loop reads CASSDSSGTEAFF. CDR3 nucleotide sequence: TGTGCCAGCAGTGATAGTTCGGGGACTGAAGCTTTCTTT.

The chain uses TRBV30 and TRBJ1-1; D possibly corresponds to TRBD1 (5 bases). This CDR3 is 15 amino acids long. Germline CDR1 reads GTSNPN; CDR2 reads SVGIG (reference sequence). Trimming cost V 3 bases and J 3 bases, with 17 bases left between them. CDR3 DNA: TGTGCCTGGAGGGACGACTCGGGGGGACACACTGAAGCTTTCTTT. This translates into CAWRDDSGGHTEAFF.

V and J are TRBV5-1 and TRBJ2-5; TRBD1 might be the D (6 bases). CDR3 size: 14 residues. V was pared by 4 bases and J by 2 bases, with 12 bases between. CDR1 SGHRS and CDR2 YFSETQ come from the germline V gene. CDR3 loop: CASSLGDKQETQYF. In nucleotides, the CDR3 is TGCGCCAGCAGCCTGGGGGACAAGCAAGAGACCCAGTACTTC.

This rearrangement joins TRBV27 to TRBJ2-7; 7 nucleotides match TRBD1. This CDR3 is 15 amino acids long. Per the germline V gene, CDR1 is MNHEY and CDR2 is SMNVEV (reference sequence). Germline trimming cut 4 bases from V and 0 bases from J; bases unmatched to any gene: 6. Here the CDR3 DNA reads TGTGCCAGCAGTTGGGACAGCCTAAGCTCCTACGAGCAGTACTTC. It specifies CASSWDSLSSYEQYF.

DNA for the CDR3: TGCGCCAGCAGCTTCGGCTGGAGGGATCCCTACAATGAGCAGTTCTTC. This gives the protein CASSFGWRDPYNEQFF. This chain connects TRBV5-1 to TRBJ2-1, with a possible D match to TRBD2 (6 bases). Germline loops: CDR1 SGHRS, CDR2 YFSETQ. This CDR3 spans 16 amino acids. V shed 2 bases and J shed 2 bases, with 14 bases lying between them.

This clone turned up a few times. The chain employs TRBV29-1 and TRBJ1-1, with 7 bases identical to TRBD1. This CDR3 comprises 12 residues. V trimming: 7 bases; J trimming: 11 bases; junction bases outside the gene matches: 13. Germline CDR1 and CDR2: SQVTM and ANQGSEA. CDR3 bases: TGCAGCGCCCAGGACAGGTTGTATGGGGCTTTCTTT. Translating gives CSAQDRLYGAFF. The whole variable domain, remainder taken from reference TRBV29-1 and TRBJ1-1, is SAVISQKPSRDICQRGTSLTIQCQVDSQVTMMFWYRQQPGQSLTLIATANQGSEATYESGFVIDKFPISRPNLTFSTLTVSNMSPEDSSIYLCSAQDRLYGAFFGQGTRLTVV.

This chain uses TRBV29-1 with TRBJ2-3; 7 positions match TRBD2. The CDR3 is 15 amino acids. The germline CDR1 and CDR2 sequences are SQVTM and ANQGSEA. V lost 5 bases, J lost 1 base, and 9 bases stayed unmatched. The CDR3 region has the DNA TGCAGCGTTCAGGGAACGGCGGGGGGCACAGATACGCAGTATTTT. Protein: CSVQGTAGGTDTQYF.

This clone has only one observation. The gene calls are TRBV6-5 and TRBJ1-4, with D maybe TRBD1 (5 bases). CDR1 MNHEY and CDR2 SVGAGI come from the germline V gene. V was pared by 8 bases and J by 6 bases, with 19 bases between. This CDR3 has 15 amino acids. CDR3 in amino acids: CASRNTGSGYEKLFF. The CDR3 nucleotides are TGTGCCAGCCGAAATACAGGTTCGGGTTATGAAAAACTGTTTTTT.

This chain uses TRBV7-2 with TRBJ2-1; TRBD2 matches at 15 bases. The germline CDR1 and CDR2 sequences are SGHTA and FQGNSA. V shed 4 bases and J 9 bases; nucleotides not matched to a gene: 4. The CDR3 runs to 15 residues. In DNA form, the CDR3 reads TGTGCCAGCAGCTGGGGACTAGCGGGAGGTACTGAGCAGTTCTTC. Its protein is CASSWGLAGGTEQFF.

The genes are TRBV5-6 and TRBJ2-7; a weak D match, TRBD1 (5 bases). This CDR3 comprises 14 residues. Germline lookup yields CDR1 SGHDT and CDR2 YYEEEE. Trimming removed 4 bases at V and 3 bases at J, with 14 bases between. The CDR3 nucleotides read TGTGCCAGCAGCCCCTTGGGCAGGGTCTACGAGCAGTACTTC. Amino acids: CASSPLGRVYEQYF.

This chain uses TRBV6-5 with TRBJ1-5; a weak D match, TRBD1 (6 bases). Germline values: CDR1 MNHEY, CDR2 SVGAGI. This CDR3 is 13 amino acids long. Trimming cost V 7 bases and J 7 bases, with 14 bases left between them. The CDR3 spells CASTTGKTQPQHF. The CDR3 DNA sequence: TGTGCCAGCACCACAGGGAAAACCCAGCCCCAGCATTTT.

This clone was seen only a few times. In DNA, the CDR3 is TGTGCCTGGAAGCAGGGGGACTATGGCTACACCTTC. Translated: CAWKQGDYGYTF. This rearrangement joins TRBV30 to TRBJ1-2; 7 bases are a match to TRBD1. With 4 bases clipped from V and 3 bases from J, the junction kept 2 bases outside the gene matches. The CDR3 totals 12 residues. Looked up from germline, CDR1 is GTSNPN and CDR2 is SVGIG (reference sequence).

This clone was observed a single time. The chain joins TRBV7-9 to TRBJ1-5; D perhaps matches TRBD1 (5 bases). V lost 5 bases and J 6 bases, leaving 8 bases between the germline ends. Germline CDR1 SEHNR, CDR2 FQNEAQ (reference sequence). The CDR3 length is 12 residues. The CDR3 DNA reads TGTGCCAGCAGCCCAGGGTCTCAGCCCCAGCATTTT. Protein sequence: CASSPGSQPQHF.

DNA of the CDR3: TGTGCCAGCAGCGACCAATGGGCTGGCGGGGGAACCGAAGATACGCAGTATTTT. It yields the protein CASSDQWAGGGTEDTQYF. V gene TRBV5-4 combines with J gene TRBJ2-3, with 7 bases identical to TRBD2. From germline, CDR1 is SGHNT and CDR2 YYREEE (reference sequence). V shed 4 bases, J shed 5 bases, and the junction held 19 bases outside the gene matches. This CDR3 spans 18 amino acids.

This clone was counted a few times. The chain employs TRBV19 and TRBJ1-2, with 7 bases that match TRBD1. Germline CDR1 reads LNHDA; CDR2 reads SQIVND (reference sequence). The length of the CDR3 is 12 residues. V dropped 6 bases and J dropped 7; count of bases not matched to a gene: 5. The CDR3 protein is CASRPQGIGYTF. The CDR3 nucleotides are TGTGCCAGTAGACCACAGGGGATTGGCTACACCTTC. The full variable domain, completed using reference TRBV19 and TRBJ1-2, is DGGITQSPKYLFRKEGQNVTLSCEQNLNHDAMYWYRQDPGQGLRLIYYSQIVNDFQKGDIAEGYSVSREKKESFPLTVTSAQKNPTAFYLCASRPQGIGYTFGSGTRLTVV.

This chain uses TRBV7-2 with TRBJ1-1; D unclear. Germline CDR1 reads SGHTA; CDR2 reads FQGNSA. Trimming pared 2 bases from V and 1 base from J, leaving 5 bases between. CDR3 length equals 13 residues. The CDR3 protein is CASSLTENTEAFF. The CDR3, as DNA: TGTGCCAGCAGCTTAACAGAGAACACTGAAGCTTTCTTT.

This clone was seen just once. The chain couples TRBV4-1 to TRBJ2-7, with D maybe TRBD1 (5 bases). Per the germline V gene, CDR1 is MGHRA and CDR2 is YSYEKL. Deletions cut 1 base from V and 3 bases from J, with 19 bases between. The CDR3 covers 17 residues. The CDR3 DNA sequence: TGCGCCAGCAGCCAAGGCCAGGGTCGGAGAACGGGCTACGAGCAGTACTTC. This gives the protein CASSQGQGRRTGYEQYF.

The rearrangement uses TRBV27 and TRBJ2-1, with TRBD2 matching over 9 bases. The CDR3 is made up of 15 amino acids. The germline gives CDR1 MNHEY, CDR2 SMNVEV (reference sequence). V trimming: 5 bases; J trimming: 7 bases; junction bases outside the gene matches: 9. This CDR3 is CASSPEWAGGNEQFF. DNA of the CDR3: TGTGCCAGCAGTCCCGAGTGGGCGGGAGGGAATGAGCAGTTCTTC.

The CDR3 DNA reads TGCGCCAGCAGTCTAGCGGGAGCGTCCTACGAGCAGTACTTC. Amino acid sequence: CASSLAGASYEQYF. The chain recombines TRBV5-1 with TRBJ2-7, with 10 bases that match TRBD2. Trimming removed 5 bases from V and 1 base from J; junction bases left unmatched: 3. Germline CDR1 is SGHRS and CDR2 is YFSETQ. The CDR3 has 14 residues.

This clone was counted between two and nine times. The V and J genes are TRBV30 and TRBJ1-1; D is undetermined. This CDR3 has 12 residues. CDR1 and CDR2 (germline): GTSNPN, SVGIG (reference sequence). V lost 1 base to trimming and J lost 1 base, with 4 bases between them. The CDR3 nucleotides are TGTGCCTGGAGTGACGGGAACACTGAAGCTTTCTTT. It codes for CAWSDGNTEAFF.

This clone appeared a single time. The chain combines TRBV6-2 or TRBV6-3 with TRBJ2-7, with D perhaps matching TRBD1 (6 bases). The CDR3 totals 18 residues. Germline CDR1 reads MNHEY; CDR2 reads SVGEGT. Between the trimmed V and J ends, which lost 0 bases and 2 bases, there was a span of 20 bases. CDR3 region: CASSYSTDSRSDPYEQYF. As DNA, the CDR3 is TGTGCCAGCAGTTACTCGACGGACAGCCGATCGGACCCCTACGAGCAGTACTTC.

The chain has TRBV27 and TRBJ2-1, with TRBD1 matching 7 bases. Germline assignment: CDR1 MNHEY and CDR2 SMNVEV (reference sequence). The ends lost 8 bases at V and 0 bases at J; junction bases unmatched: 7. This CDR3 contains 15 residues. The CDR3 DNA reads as TGTGCCAGCGAGCAAGCAGGGGGCTCCTACAATGAGCAGTTCTTC. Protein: CASEQAGGSYNEQFF.

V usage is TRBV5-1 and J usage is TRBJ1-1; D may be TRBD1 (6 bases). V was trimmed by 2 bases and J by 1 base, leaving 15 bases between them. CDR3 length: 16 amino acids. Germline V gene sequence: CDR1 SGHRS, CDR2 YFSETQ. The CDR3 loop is CASSLGWDTSNTEAFF. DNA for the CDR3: TGCGCCAGCAGCTTAGGATGGGACACCTCGAACACTGAAGCTTTCTTT.